The rows below give T cell receptor beta chains drawn from one sample of a study of blood T cell repertoires in COVID-19. The assay was immunoSEQ multiplex PCR, and TCRdb's table has in-frame clones only and misses some. The table lists about 150,000 clones, around 89% of them singletons, with roughly 2.9% in the top ten. Sequencing was performed on peripheral blood. All receptors derive from a man aged 60 to 75 with active or convalescent COVID-19. Both conserved end residues are part of each CDR3. The order of the fields is J gene, V gene, CDR3 length, CDR3 protein.

J: TRBJ1-2; V: TRBV7-8; length: 14; CDR3: CASSLEPGSYGYTF
J: TRBJ2-7; V: TRBV15; length: 13; CDR3: CATSRDRGYEQYF
J: TRBJ1-2; V: TRBV3-1/TRBV3-2; length: 13; CDR3: CASSLQVTYGYTF
J: TRBJ2-2; V: TRBV7-2; length: 17; CDR3: CASSRLIGQGHTGELFF
J: TRBJ1-1; V: TRBV7-2; length: 15; CDR3: CASSLMDRVSGEAFF
J: TRBJ1-3; V: TRBV30; length: 12; CDR3: CALVTSGNTIYF
J: TRBJ2-7; V: TRBV27; length: 16; CDR3: CASIEGRDRVTYEQYF
J: TRBJ2-1; V: TRBV1; length: 17; CDR3: CTSSYRQGGRVGNEQFF
J: TRBJ1-5; V: TRBV6-2/TRBV6-3; length: 14; CDR3: CASSYLYSNQPQHF
J: TRBJ2-5; V: TRBV5-1; length: 14; CDR3: CASSLAGQDRTQYF
J: TRBJ2-2; V: TRBV5-6; length: 16; CDR3: CASSLEQGSNTGELFF
J: TRBJ2-5; V: TRBV27; length: 13; CDR3: CASSSNREETQYF
J: TRBJ1-3; V: TRBV7-9; length: 14; CDR3: CASSLKGIGNTIYF
J: TRBJ2-3; V: TRBV4-1; length: 16; CDR3: CASSLIAGGHGDTQYF
J: TRBJ1-4; V: TRBV13; length: 15; CDR3: CASSSRTGRGEKLFF
J: TRBJ1-3; V: TRBV3-1/TRBV3-2; length: 14; CDR3: CASSDRASGNTIYF
J: TRBJ2-7; V: TRBV5-1; length: 14; CDR3: CASSSRGSSYEQYF
J: TRBJ2-2; V: TRBV10-3; length: 17; CDR3: CAMGRFSQGRNTGELFF
J: TRBJ2-5; V: TRBV20-1; length: 13; CDR3: CSASGGGVETQYF
J: TRBJ2-3; V: TRBV3-1/TRBV3-2; length: 14; CDR3: CASTTSGVRDTQYF
J: TRBJ2-3; V: TRBV19; length: 15; CDR3: CASSIGGKVADTQYF
J: TRBJ2-7; V: TRBV6-4; length: 13; CDR3: CASSSLAGGEQYF
J: TRBJ2-5; V: TRBV10-3; length: 18; CDR3: CAISGGPRNSGQQETQYF
J: TRBJ1-1; V: TRBV2; length: 14; CDR3: CASSGTGGETEAFF
J: TRBJ1-5; V: TRBV20-1; length: 13; CDR3: CSASGNSNQPQHF
J: TRBJ2-7; V: TRBV5-4; length: 14; CDR3: CASSLEGGLYEQYF